A selection of T cell receptor beta chains follows, all from one sample in a study of technical replicates of blood from a few donors. Produced via immunoSEQ multiplex PCR; TCRdb's table is partial and in-frame only. The sample has approximately 74,000 clones; roughly 98% are singletons. Specimen: T cells isolated from PBMCs. These receptors all come from a human donor in good health. Each CDR3 is given with its conserved first and last residue. Fields, in order: J gene, V gene, D gene, clone size, CDR3 protein, CDR3 DNA. A D gene is named only where the DNA matches it firmly. Not every row has a clone size; where given, it reads once, few, many or a size class.

TRBJ1-6 | TRBV19 | TRBD1 | - | CASGSGTGFMLRNSPLHF | TGTGCCAGTGGCTCCGGGACAGGTTTTATGCTGAGAAATTCACCCCTCCACTTT
TRBJ1-5 | TRBV30 | - | once | CAWSPEGSQPQHF | TGTGCCTGGAGTCCGGAGGGGAGCCAGCCCCAGCATTTT
TRBJ2-5 | TRBV5-1 | TRBD2 | - | CASSWGLAGGPGETQYF | TGCGCCAGCAGCTGGGGACTAGCGGGAGGGCCGGGAGAGACCCAGTACTTC
TRBJ2-7 | TRBV6-5 | TRBD2 | - | CASSYSGLAGLLEQYF | TGTGCCAGCAGTTACTCCGGACTAGCGGGTCTCCTCGAGCAGTACTTC
TRBJ2-7 | TRBV5-4 | TRBD1 | - | CASSHRTDRKGQYF | TGTGCCAGCAGCCACAGAACGGACAGGAAGGGGCAGTACTTC
TRBJ1-5 | TRBV4-2 | - | - | CASSQEFGSINQPQHF | TGTGCCAGCAGCCAAGAATTCGGTAGCATCAATCAGCCCCAGCATTTT
TRBJ2-5 | TRBV4-1 | TRBD1 | - | CASSRLGQGFAGETQYF | TGCGCCAGCAGCCGACTCGGACAGGGATTTGCCGGAGAGACCCAGTACTTC
TRBJ2-3 | TRBV18 | TRBD1 | - | CASSPNRQGAGTQYF | TGTGCCAGCTCACCGAACAGACAGGGGGCGGGTACGCAGTATTTT
TRBJ1-2 | TRBV6-5 | - | - | CAALKITAGNYGYTF | TGTGCCGCCCTAAAGATCACGGCAGGCAACTATGGCTACACCTTC
TRBJ2-3 | TRBV5-6 | TRBD2 | - | CASSLWGLALDTQYF | TGTGCCAGCAGCTTGTGGGGACTAGCGTTAGATACGCAGTATTTT
TRBJ2-7 | TRBV27 | - | - | CASSFEGDLYEQYF | TGTGCCAGCAGTTTTGAGGGGGATTTATACGAGCAGTACTTC
TRBJ1-5 | TRBV28 | TRBD1 | - | CASRSRGQDFNQPQHF | TGTGCCAGCAGATCCAGAGGACAGGACTTCAATCAGCCCCAGCATTTT
TRBJ1-3 | TRBV6-1 | - | - | CASSVGPSQAGNTIYF | TGTGCCAGCAGTGTAGGTCCTTCGCAGGCTGGAAACACCATATATTTT
TRBJ2-3 | TRBV7-8 | - | - | CASSPGTRRLFADTQYF | TGTGCCAGCAGCCCCGGAACTAGGCGGCTGTTCGCAGATACGCAGTATTTT
TRBJ2-1 | TRBV18 | - | - | CASSPRGLRLNGDEQFF | TGTGCCAGCTCACCACGGGGGCTACGATTGAATGGCGATGAGCAGTTCTTC
TRBJ2-1 | TRBV5-1 | - | - | CASCRTATRALSSYNEQFF | TGCGCCAGCTGTAGGACAGCCACCAGGGCCCTCAGCTCCTACAATGAGCAGTTCTTC
TRBJ2-7 | TRBV14 | - | - | CASSRSGRSPGYEQYF | TGTGCCAGCAGCCGATCCGGACGGTCCCCAGGGTACGAGCAGTACTTC
TRBJ2-3 | TRBV6-1 | TRBD2 | - | CASSETQGTSGSTDTQYF | TGTGCCAGCAGTGAAACCCAGGGGACTAGCGGATCCACAGATACGCAGTATTTT
TRBJ1-1 | TRBV7-9 | - | - | CASSLEARDTEAFF | TGTGCCAGCAGCTTAGAAGCCAGGGACACTGAAGCTTTCTTT
TRBJ1-1 | TRBV18 | TRBD1 | - | CASSPGQGKGRSAEAFF | TGTGCCAGCTCACCAGGACAGGGAAAGGGTCGGTCGGCTGAAGCTTTCTTT
TRBJ2-1 | TRBV29-1 | TRBD2 | - | CSVVQGLQSYNEQFF | TGCAGCGTTGTTCAGGGACTACAGTCCTACAATGAGCAGTTCTTC
TRBJ2-7 | TRBV25-1 | TRBD2 | - | CASSEFPTSGRYEQYF | TGTGCCAGCAGTGAATTCCCAACTAGCGGGAGGTACGAGCAGTACTTC
TRBJ2-2 | TRBV11-3 | TRBD1 | - | CASSPWTGENTGELFF | TGTGCCAGCAGCCCGTGGACAGGGGAGAACACCGGGGAGCTGTTTTTT
TRBJ2-3 | TRBV11-3 | TRBD2 | - | CASSLGAGAGGLTGGVTQYF | TGTGCCAGCAGCTTAGGCGCCGGCGCGGGAGGGCTAACTGGAGGGGTAACGCAGTATTTT
TRBJ2-3 | TRBV2 | - | - | CASGQGGADTQYF | TGTGCCAGCGGCCAGGGTGGGGCAGATACGCAGTATTTT
TRBJ2-7 | TRBV10-3 | TRBD2 | - | CAISGGLAGGLYEQYF | TGTGCCATCAGTGGGGGACTAGCGGGAGGGTTATACGAGCAGTACTTC
TRBJ2-7 | TRBV7-2 | TRBD2 | - | CASSLGGLVTYEQYF | TGTGCCAGCAGCCTAGGGGGACTAGTCACTTACGAGCAGTACTTC
TRBJ1-2 | TRBV7-3 | TRBD1 | - | CASGGQGYGYTF | TGTGCCAGCGGGGGACAGGGGTATGGCTACACCTTC
TRBJ1-1 | TRBV9 | - | - | CASSVGGRGNTEAFF | TGTGCCAGCAGCGTAGGGGGCCGAGGGAACACTGAAGCTTTCTTT
TRBJ2-2 | TRBV7-9 | - | - | CASRRQNTGELFF | TGTGCCAGCAGGCGTCAGAACACCGGGGAGCTGTTTTTT
TRBJ2-7 | TRBV5-4 | TRBD1 | - | CASSHSWTGRTYEQYF | TGTGCCAGCAGCCACTCCTGGACAGGTAGGACCTACGAGCAGTACTTC
TRBJ2-3 | TRBV29-1 | TRBD2 | - | CSVDPLTSLETDTQYF | TGCAGCGTAGACCCTTTGACTAGCCTAGAGACAGATACGCAGTATTTT
TRBJ1-1 | TRBV18 | - | - | CASSPQGSEDTEAFF | TGTGCCAGCTCACCACAGGGTTCGGAGGACACTGAAGCTTTCTTT
TRBJ2-7 | TRBV9 | - | - | CASSVNPRDEQYF | TGTGCCAGCAGCGTAAACCCCCGGGACGAGCAGTACTTC
TRBJ1-2 | TRBV6-6 | TRBD1 | once | CASSWGQGGNYGYTF | TGTGCCAGCAGTTGGGGACAGGGCGGGAACTATGGCTACACCTTC
TRBJ2-5 | TRBV2 | TRBD2 | - | CASSTRGVTQYF | TGTGCCAGCAGTACCCGGGGGGTTACCCAGTACTTC
TRBJ2-1 | TRBV28 | TRBD2 | - | CASGKGREGGNEQFF | TGTGCCAGCGGCAAAGGGCGGGAGGGCGGCAATGAGCAGTTCTTC
TRBJ2-5 | TRBV27 | - | - | CASRDSQETQYF | TGTGCCAGTAGGGACTCGCAAGAGACCCAGTACTTC
TRBJ2-7 | TRBV20-1 | TRBD2 | - | CSAGLGYEQYF | TGCAGTGCGGGACTAGGCTACGAGCAGTACTTC
TRBJ1-1 | TRBV13 | - | - | CASNPTATLNTEAFF | TGTGCCAGCAATCCGACAGCCACTTTGAACACTGAAGCTTTCTTT
TRBJ1-1 | TRBV9 | - | - | CASSVTENTEAFF | TGTGCCAGCAGCGTGACAGAGAACACTGAAGCTTTCTTT
TRBJ2-7 | TRBV5-6 | - | - | CASSLLAHEQYF | TGTGCCAGCAGCTTGTTAGCTCACGAGCAGTACTTC
TRBJ2-7 | TRBV6-6 | - | - | CASSYSYSYEQYF | TGTGCCAGCAGTTACTCATACTCCTACGAGCAGTACTTC
TRBJ1-5 | TRBV25-1 | - | - | CASSELGQPQHF | TGTGCCAGCAGTGAGCTAGGTCAGCCCCAGCATTTT
TRBJ2-7 | TRBV6-6 | - | - | CASSYLGGADYEQYF | TGTGCCAGCAGTTACTTGGGCGGGGCAGACTACGAGCAGTACTTC
TRBJ1-3 | TRBV7-9 | TRBD1 | - | CASTPLQGRNTIYF | TGTGCCAGCACCCCGCTACAGGGGAGAAACACCATATATTTT
TRBJ1-2 | TRBV10-2 | TRBD1 | - | CASRGTGLQYGYTF | TGCGCCAGCAGGGGGACAGGACTACAGTATGGCTACACCTTC
TRBJ2-7 | TRBV5-1 | - | - | CASSLGRDYEQYF | TGCGCCAGCAGCTTGGGGCGGGACTACGAGCAGTACTTC
TRBJ2-7 | TRBV5-6 | TRBD1 | - | CASSLGQGTWWFYEQYF | TGTGCCAGCAGCTTAGGACAGGGGACGTGGTGGTTCTACGAGCAGTACTTC